A single sample is the source of the 8 T cell receptor beta chains below, sequenced in a study of response to subunit inactivated influenza vaccine. TCRdb fed the RT-PCR reads into MiXCR, producing one record per CDR3 protein. There are 500,000 or so distinct CDR3 sequences in the sample; approximately 17% occur only once, and 2.5% to 3.5% lies in the top ten. Sequenced material: CD4+ T cells sorted from PBMCs, taken about 23 months after vaccination. These receptors were obtained from a man between 50 and 75 years old who received an inactivated influenza vaccine.

This clonotype turned up a few times. The chain joins TRBV29-1 to TRBJ2-2; D is unclear. Trimming stripped 3 bases from V and 8 bases from J, with 10 bases between. Germline V gives CDR1 SQVTM, CDR2 ANQGSEA. This CDR3 spans 12 amino acids. CDR3 in amino acids: CSVDTVPGELFF. As DNA, the CDR3 is TGCAGCGTTGATACAGTACCGGGGGAGCTGTTTTTT.

The chain combines TRBV20-1 with TRBJ2-1; D is unresolved. Germline-derived CDR1 and CDR2 are DFQATT and SNEGSKA (reference sequence). Trimming cost V 3 bases and J 5 bases, with 8 bases left between them. The CDR3 has 12 amino acids. The CDR3 DNA sequence: TGCAGTGCTAGTATAGGGAACAATGAGCAGTTCTTC. Encoded protein: CSASIGNNEQFF.

This clonotype was recorded a few times. The J gene is TRBJ2-2, the V gene TRBV6-2 or TRBV6-3; D not certain. From germline, CDR1 is MNHEY and CDR2 SVGEGT. The length of the CDR3 is 17 residues. Trimming stripped 2 bases from V and 2 bases from J, with 15 bases between. CDR3 nucleotide sequence: TGTGCCAGCAGTTACAGGAAGGGCCTCACAAACACCGGGGAGCTGTTTTTT. Protein sequence: CASSYRKGLTNTGELFF.

The genes are TRBV7-8 and TRBJ1-6; D unclear. Germline V CDR1 and CDR2: SGHVS, FQNEAQ. Trimming shortened V by 1 base and J by 9 bases, and 10 bases separated the two germline ends. The CDR3 sequence is 14 residues long. The DNA of the CDR3 is TGTGCCAGCAGCTTAGAACAGTTCCTTTCACCCCTCCACTTT. Its protein product is CASSLEQFLSPLHF.

This clonotype has ten or more counts. V gene TRBV18 combines with J gene TRBJ2-5; D is undetermined. The germline gives CDR1 KGHSH, CDR2 LQKENI. This CDR3 has 12 amino acids. V dropped 1 base and J dropped 5 bases, with 5 bases sitting between them. CDR3 in amino acids: CASSPRGETQYF. The CDR3 DNA reads as TGTGCCAGCTCACCACGCGGTGAGACCCAGTACTTC.

Regarding this clonotype: It may be a read error: a sequence one base away is much more abundant. The gene calls are TRBV5-4 and TRBJ1-1, with D tentatively TRBD1 (6 bases). Germline V gives CDR1 SGHNT, CDR2 YYREEE (reference sequence). This CDR3 contains 14 residues. The CDR3 sequence is CASSTSGWDTEAIF. For the CDR3, the DNA is TGTGCCAGCAGCACCTCAGGGTGGGACACTGAAGCTATCTTT.

In its sample, this clonotype was seen a few times. The V and J genes are TRBV5-6 and TRBJ1-2; no definite D call. Trimming removed 0 bases from V and 5 bases from J, with 14 bases in between. The CDR3 loop spans 15 amino acids. CDR1 and CDR2 (germline): SGHDT, YYEEEE. Here the CDR3 reads CASSLDRTMPYGYTF. The DNA of the CDR3 is TGTGCCAGCAGCTTGGACAGAACAATGCCTTATGGCTACACCTTC.

This clonotype was counted a few times. J is TRBJ2-3 and V is TRBV7-9; D unresolved. The CDR3 is 15 amino acids. Germline CDR1 is SEHNR and CDR2 is FQNEAQ (reference sequence). V lost 5 bases to trimming and J lost 1 base, with 13 bases between them. The CDR3 nucleotides are TGTGCCAGCAGCGGAGCGCGATTCGGCACAGATACGCAGTATTTT. Protein: CASSGARFGTDTQYF.